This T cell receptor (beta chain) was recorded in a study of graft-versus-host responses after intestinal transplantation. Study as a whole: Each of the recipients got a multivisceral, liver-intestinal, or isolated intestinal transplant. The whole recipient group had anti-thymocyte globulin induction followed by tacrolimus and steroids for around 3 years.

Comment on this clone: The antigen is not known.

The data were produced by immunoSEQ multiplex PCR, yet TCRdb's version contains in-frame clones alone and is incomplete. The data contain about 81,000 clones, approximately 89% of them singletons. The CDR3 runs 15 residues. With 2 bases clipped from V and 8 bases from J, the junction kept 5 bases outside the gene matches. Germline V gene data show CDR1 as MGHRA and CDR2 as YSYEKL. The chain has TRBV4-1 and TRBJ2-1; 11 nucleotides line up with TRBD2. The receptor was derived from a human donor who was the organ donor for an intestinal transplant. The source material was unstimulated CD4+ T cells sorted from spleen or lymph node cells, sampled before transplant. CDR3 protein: CASSQILLAGDEQFF. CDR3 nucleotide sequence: TGCGCCAGCAGCCAAATATTACTAGCGGGGGATGAGCAGTTCTTC.